These 10 T cell receptor beta chains share one sample of origin, sequenced in a study of blood T cell repertoires in COVID-19. TCRdb's table, derived via immunoSEQ multiplex PCR, lists solely in-frame clones and lacks some. The sample lists approximately 250,000 clones, roughly 87% occurring once. Material for sequencing was PBMCs or T cells enriched from blood (not recorded which). The source is a woman in her 30s who had recovered from COVID-19.

This chain links TRBV9 with TRBJ1-2; D is unclear. Per germline, CDR1 SGDLS and CDR2 YYNGEE. The CDR3 contains 13 residues. Trimming removed 4 bases from V and 4 bases from J, with 11 bases in between. The CDR3 nucleotides read TGTGCCAGCAGCCACGACGCGGGCTATGGCTACACCTTC. It translates to CASSHDAGYGYTF. Supplemented by reference TRBV9 and TRBJ1-2, the full variable domain reads DSGVTQTPKHLITATGQRVTLRCSPRSGDLSVYWYQQSLDQGLQFLIQYYNGEERAKGNILERFSAQQFPDLHSELNLSSLELGDSALYFCASSHDAGYGYTFGSGTRLTVV.

This clone was seen just once. DNA of the CDR3: TGTGCCAGCAGCAAGGGCAGGGGACGACCTTACTACGAGCAGTACTTC. Protein sequence: CASSKGRGRPYYEQYF. The chain links TRBV21-1 to TRBJ2-7; the table's D call of TRBD1 was not tested on the DNA. TRBV21-1 is an annotated pseudogene. The CDR3 consists of 16 residues.

A remark on this clone: A much larger clone lies a single base off, so this may be a read error. This rearrangement joins TRBV6-5 to TRBJ1-1; perhaps TRBD1 as D (6 bases). Germline loops: CDR1 MNHEY, CDR2 SVGAGI. Trimming removed 5 bases from V and 1 base from J, with 8 bases in between. This CDR3 spans 13 amino acids. DNA for the CDR3: TGTGCCAGCAGTCTACAGGGGAACACTGAAGCTTTCTTT. It codes for CASSLQGNTEAFF.

The rearrangement links TRBV7-6 to TRBJ2-5; 7 bases match TRBD2. The CDR3 has 17 residues. Trimming took 1 base from V and 7 from J; bases not matched to a gene: 15. Germline lookup yields CDR1 SGHVS and CDR2 FNYEAQ. This chain's CDR3 is CASSLVGQAGPRTTQYF. In DNA form, the CDR3 reads TGTGCCAGCAGCTTAGTTGGGCAAGCGGGGCCCCGTACGACCCAGTACTTC.

V is TRBV19 and J is TRBJ1-1, with 9 bases aligning to TRBD1. The CDR3 totals 15 residues. V lost 5 bases to trimming and J lost 4 bases; unmatched junction nucleotides: 8. The germline V gene encodes CDR1 LNHDA and CDR2 SQIVND (reference sequence). The CDR3 coding sequence is TGTGCCAGTAGTTTATCCGGGACAGGGACCACTGAAGCTTTCTTT. Translated, it gives CASSLSGTGTTEAFF.

J is TRBJ1-5 and V is TRBV15, with D possibly being TRBD1 (6 bases). V was trimmed by 1 base and J by 4 bases, leaving 8 bases between them. CDR3 size: 14 residues. Per the germline V gene, CDR1 is LNHNV and CDR2 is YYDKDF (reference sequence). This CDR3 reads CATSRGTVNQPQHF. The CDR3 DNA follows: TGTGCCACCAGCAGAGGGACAGTAAATCAGCCCCAGCATTTT. The variable domain in full, completed from reference TRBV15 and TRBJ1-5, reads DAMVIQNPRYQVTQFGKPVTLSCSQTLNHNVMYWYQQKSSQAPKLLFHYYDKDFNNEADTPDNFQSRRPNTSFCFLDIRSPGLGDTAMYLCATSRGTVNQPQHFGDGTRLSIL.

The chain couples TRBV4-1 to TRBJ1-2; 10 bases match TRBD1. Germline CDR1 reads MGHRA; CDR2 reads YSYEKL. This CDR3 comprises 15 residues. The J segment lost 4 bases and the V segment lost 8 bases, leaving 10 bases of the junction unmatched. The CDR3 sequence: CASGLLGQGSYGYTF. The CDR3 DNA reads as TGCGCCAGCGGTCTATTGGGACAGGGGAGCTATGGCTACACCTTC.

The CDR3 sequence: CASSPDRGGTDTQYF. In nucleotides, the CDR3 is TGCGCCAGCAGTCCGGACAGGGGCGGCACAGATACGCAGTATTTT. The chain links TRBV5-1 to TRBJ2-3; TRBD1 matches 9 bases. J was trimmed by 1 base and V by 5 bases; bases with no gene match: 5. This CDR3 is 15 amino acids long. Per germline, CDR1 SGHRS and CDR2 YFSETQ.

This rearrangement joins TRBV29-1 to TRBJ2-7, with TRBD2 matching 7 bases. Per the germline V gene, CDR1 is SQVTM and CDR2 is ANQGSEA. Trimming cost V 4 bases and J 5 bases; bases outside gene matches: 5. This CDR3 has 12 residues. CDR3 nucleotide sequence: TGCAGCGTTGCCGGGACTACGAACGAGCAGTACTTC. Translated: CSVAGTTNEQYF.

This clone has more than one count but fewer than ten. The chain uses TRBV28 and TRBJ1-1, with D perhaps TRBD1 (5 bases). Trimming cost V 2 bases and J 1 base, with 8 bases left between them. There are 14 residues in the CDR3. Per the germline V gene, CDR1 is MDHEN and CDR2 is SYDVKM. DNA of the CDR3: TGTGCCAGCAGTTTAGGAGGGGCGAACACTGAAGCTTTCTTT. This encodes CASSLGGANTEAFF. The whole variable domain, remainder taken from reference TRBV28 and TRBJ1-1, is DVKVTQSSRYLVKRTGEKVFLECVQDMDHENMFWYRQDPGLGLRLIYFSYDVKMKEKGDIPEGYSVSREKKERFSLILESASTNQTSMYLCASSLGGANTEAFFGQGTRLTVV.